A selection of T cell receptor beta chains follows, all from one sample in a study of Ad26.COV2.S vaccination and SARS-CoV-2 variants. Some clones are missing from TCRdb's copy, which holds only in-frame ones; the method was immunoSEQ multiplex PCR. This table has about half a million clones, roughly nine tenths appearing once. This specimen consisted of peripheral blood, obtained in a trial of Ad26.COV2.S vaccine versus placebo. The receptors here all came from a person aged 18 to 65 who received the Ad26.COV2.S COVID-19 vaccine or a placebo. CDR3s include the opening cysteine and the closing phenylalanine or tryptophan. Each record gives: CDR3 DNA, CDR3 protein, J gene, clone size, D gene, V gene. D genes are given only for firm matches. A clone size is listed for some rows: how often the clone was seen (once, few, many), or a class if it is expanded.

CDR3 DNA: TGTGCCAGCAGTGACTTCGGGGTGGGTAATCAGCCCCAGCATTTT
CDR3 protein: CASSDFGVGNQPQHF
J gene: TRBJ1-5
clone size: .
D gene: .
V gene: TRBV2

CDR3 DNA: TGTGCCAGTAGTGGTCAGGGGGCGTGGGCTGAAGCTTTCTTT
CDR3 protein: CASSGQGAWAEAFF
J gene: TRBJ1-1
clone size: .
D gene: TRBD1
V gene: TRBV19

CDR3 DNA: TGCGCCAGCAGTGGGACAGGGGGGGGCTCCACAGATACGCAGTATTTT
CDR3 protein: CASSGTGGGSTDTQYF
J gene: TRBJ2-3
clone size: .
D gene: TRBD1
V gene: TRBV10-2

CDR3 DNA: TGTGCCAGCAGCATTGGGACAGCTCCGGCTGGCTACAATGAGCAGTTCTTC
CDR3 protein: CASSIGTAPAGYNEQFF
J gene: TRBJ2-1
clone size: .
D gene: .
V gene: TRBV21-1

CDR3 DNA: TGTGCCAGCAGCGTCCCCCTAGCGGGGAACTACAATGAGCAGTTCTTC
CDR3 protein: CASSVPLAGNYNEQFF
J gene: TRBJ2-1
clone size: .
D gene: TRBD2
V gene: TRBV9

CDR3 DNA: TGTGCCACCCAGGGGTCTGAAGCTTTCTTT
CDR3 protein: CATQGSEAFF
J gene: TRBJ1-1
clone size: .
D gene: .
V gene: TRBV6-5

CDR3 DNA: TGTGCCACTTCTCGCGTGTCCGGTACCTACGAGCAGTACTTC
CDR3 protein: CATSRVSGTYEQYF
J gene: TRBJ2-7
clone size: .
D gene: .
V gene: TRBV5-5

CDR3 DNA: TGTGCTAGCAGCCTAAACCCAGGAGCCAAAGAGACCCAGTACTTC
CDR3 protein: CASSLNPGAKETQYF
J gene: TRBJ2-5
clone size: once
D gene: .
V gene: TRBV7-7

CDR3 DNA: TGTGCCAGCAGTCGCGGGGATGTAACAGGGAGCTTCAATGAGCAGTTCTTC
CDR3 protein: CASSRGDVTGSFNEQFF
J gene: TRBJ2-1
clone size: once
D gene: .
V gene: TRBV6-6

CDR3 DNA: TGTGCCACAATCCAGGGATTGCTCTGCGAGCAGTACTTC
CDR3 protein: CATIQGLLCEQYF
J gene: TRBJ2-7
clone size: .
D gene: .
V gene: TRBV19

CDR3 DNA: TGTGCCAGCAGCCCCGACAGGGAAGGGCAGCCCCAGCATTTT
CDR3 protein: CASSPDREGQPQHF
J gene: TRBJ1-5
clone size: .
D gene: TRBD1
V gene: TRBV3-1/TRBV3-2

CDR3 DNA: TGTGCCAGCAGCCATCTGGGGAGTCGCACTCAGCCCCAGCATTTT
CDR3 protein: CASSHLGSRTQPQHF
J gene: TRBJ1-5
clone size: once
D gene: .
V gene: TRBV6-6

CDR3 DNA: TGTGCCAGTAATCGACTTGGGACGGACAATCAGCCCCAGCATTTT
CDR3 protein: CASNRLGTDNQPQHF
J gene: TRBJ1-5
clone size: .
D gene: .
V gene: TRBV19

CDR3 DNA: TGTGCCAGCAGTGCCGGAAGGGAAAAACTGTTTTTT
CDR3 protein: CASSAGREKLFF
J gene: TRBJ1-4
clone size: .
D gene: .
V gene: TRBV2

CDR3 DNA: TGTGCCAGCAGCCCCGAGACAGGGGGCCCCTATGGCTACACCTTC
CDR3 protein: CASSPETGGPYGYTF
J gene: TRBJ1-2
clone size: .
D gene: TRBD1
V gene: TRBV7-3

CDR3 DNA: TGTGCCGGCATGGCATCGGGCGGCAATCAGCCCCAGCATTTT
CDR3 protein: CAGMASGGNQPQHF
J gene: TRBJ1-5
clone size: .
D gene: .
V gene: TRBV6-6

CDR3 DNA: TGTGCCAGCAGCTTAAACCTGCGGGGCGGCACTGAAGCTTTCTTT
CDR3 protein: CASSLNLRGGTEAFF
J gene: TRBJ1-1
clone size: .
D gene: .
V gene: TRBV11-2

CDR3 DNA: TGTGCCAGCAGTCCTTTGGGGACAGGGGGCTACGAGCAGTACTTC
CDR3 protein: CASSPLGTGGYEQYF
J gene: TRBJ2-7
clone size: .
D gene: TRBD1
V gene: TRBV28

CDR3 DNA: TGTGCCAGCCGGGACACCCCCGCAGGTACGCAGTATTTT
CDR3 protein: CASRDTPAGTQYF
J gene: TRBJ2-3
clone size: .
D gene: .
V gene: TRBV3-1/TRBV3-2

CDR3 DNA: TGTGCCAGCAGCTTACAAGGGGGCGATGGCTACACCTTC
CDR3 protein: CASSLQGGDGYTF
J gene: TRBJ1-2
clone size: .
D gene: TRBD1
V gene: TRBV7-8

CDR3 DNA: TGTGCCAGCAGTTATTCCCCCAAAAAGTCGAACACTGAAGCTTTCTTT
CDR3 protein: CASSYSPKKSNTEAFF
J gene: TRBJ1-1
clone size: .
D gene: .
V gene: TRBV6-9

CDR3 DNA: TGTGCCAGCAGTGAAGCGCGGACTCGCAATACGGAGGAGCAGTACTTC
CDR3 protein: CASSEARTRNTEEQYF
J gene: TRBJ2-7
clone size: few
D gene: .
V gene: TRBV6-1

CDR3 DNA: TGTGCCAGCAGTGACTCGACTGGGGGTGAGCAGTTCTTC
CDR3 protein: CASSDSTGGEQFF
J gene: TRBJ2-1
clone size: .
D gene: .
V gene: TRBV6-4

CDR3 DNA: TGTGCCACCAGCAGAGAAAGATTCGGGGGTCAGCCCCAGCATTTT
CDR3 protein: CATSRERFGGQPQHF
J gene: TRBJ1-5
clone size: .
D gene: .
V gene: TRBV15

CDR3 DNA: TGCACCAGCAGCCAAGATGAGGCCGTTATTAACTATGGCTACACCTTC
CDR3 protein: CTSSQDEAVINYGYTF
J gene: TRBJ1-2
clone size: .
D gene: .
V gene: TRBV1

CDR3 DNA: TGTGCCAGCAGCTTCTCCGGGGATTCACCCCTCCACTTT
CDR3 protein: CASSFSGDSPLHF
J gene: TRBJ1-6
clone size: few
D gene: .
V gene: TRBV7-2

CDR3 DNA: TGTGCCAGCAGCTTGCCGGGACAGGGTTACGGTTCACCCCTCCACTTT
CDR3 protein: CASSLPGQGYGSPLHF
J gene: TRBJ1-6
clone size: .
D gene: TRBD1
V gene: TRBV5-4